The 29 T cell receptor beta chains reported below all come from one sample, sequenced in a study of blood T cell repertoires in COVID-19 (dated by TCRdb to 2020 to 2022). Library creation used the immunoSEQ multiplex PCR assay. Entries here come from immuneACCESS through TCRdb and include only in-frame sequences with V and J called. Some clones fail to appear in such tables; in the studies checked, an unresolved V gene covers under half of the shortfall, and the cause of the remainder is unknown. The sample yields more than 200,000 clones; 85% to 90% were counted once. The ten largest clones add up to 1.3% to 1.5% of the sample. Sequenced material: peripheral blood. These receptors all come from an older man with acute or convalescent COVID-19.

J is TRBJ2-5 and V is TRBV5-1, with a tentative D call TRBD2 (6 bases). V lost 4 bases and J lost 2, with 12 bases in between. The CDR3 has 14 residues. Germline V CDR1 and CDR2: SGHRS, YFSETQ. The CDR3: CASSLETRQETQYF. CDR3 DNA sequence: TGCGCCAGCAGCCTTGAGACTAGACAAGAGACCCAGTACTTC.

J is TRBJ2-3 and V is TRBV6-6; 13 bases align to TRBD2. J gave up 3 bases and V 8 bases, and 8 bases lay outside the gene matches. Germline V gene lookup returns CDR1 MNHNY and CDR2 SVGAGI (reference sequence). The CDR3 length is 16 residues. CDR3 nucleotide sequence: TGTGCCAGCTTATTGACTAGCGGGGGGAGGACAGATACGCAGTATTTT. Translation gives CASLLTSGGRTDTQYF.

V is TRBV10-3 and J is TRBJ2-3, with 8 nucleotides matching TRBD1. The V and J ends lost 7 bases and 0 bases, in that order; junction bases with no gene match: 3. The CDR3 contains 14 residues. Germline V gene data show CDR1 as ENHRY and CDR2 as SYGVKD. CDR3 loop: CAINRGASTDTQYF. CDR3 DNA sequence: TGTGCCATCAACAGGGGGGCTAGCACAGATACGCAGTATTTT.

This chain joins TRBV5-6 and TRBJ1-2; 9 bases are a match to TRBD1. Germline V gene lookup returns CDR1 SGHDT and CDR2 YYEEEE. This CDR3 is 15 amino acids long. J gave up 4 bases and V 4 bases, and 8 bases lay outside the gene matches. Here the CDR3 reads CASSPRTGASYGYTF. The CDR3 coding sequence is TGTGCCAGCAGCCCTAGGACAGGGGCCTCCTATGGCTACACCTTC.

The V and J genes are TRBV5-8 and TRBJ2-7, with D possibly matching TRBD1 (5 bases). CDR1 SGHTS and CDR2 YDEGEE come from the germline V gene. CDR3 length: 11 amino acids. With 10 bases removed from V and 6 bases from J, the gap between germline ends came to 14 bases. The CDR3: CAGAVASEQYF. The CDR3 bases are TGTGCCGGGGCCGTTGCGAGCGAGCAGTACTTC. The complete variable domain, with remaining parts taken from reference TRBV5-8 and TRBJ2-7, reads EAGVTQSPTHLIKTRGQQATLRCSPISGHTSVYWYQQALGLGLQFLLWYDEGEERNRGNFPPRFSGRQFPNYSSELNVNALELEDSALYLCAGAVASEQYFGPGTRLTVT.

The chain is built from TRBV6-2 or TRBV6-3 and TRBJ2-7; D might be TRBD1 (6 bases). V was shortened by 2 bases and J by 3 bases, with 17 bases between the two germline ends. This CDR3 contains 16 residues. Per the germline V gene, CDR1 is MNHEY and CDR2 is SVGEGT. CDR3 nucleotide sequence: TGTGCCAGCAGTTACGGTAGACAGGCAACGAACTACGAGCAGTACTTC. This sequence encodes CASSYGRQATNYEQYF.

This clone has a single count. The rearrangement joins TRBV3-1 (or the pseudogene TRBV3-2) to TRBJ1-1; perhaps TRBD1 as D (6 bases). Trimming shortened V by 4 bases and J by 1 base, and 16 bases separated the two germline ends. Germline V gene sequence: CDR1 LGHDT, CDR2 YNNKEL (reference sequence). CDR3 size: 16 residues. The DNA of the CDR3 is TGTGCCAGCAGCCGAACGCTGGGGACACCGAACACTGAAGCTTTCTTT. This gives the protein CASSRTLGTPNTEAFF.

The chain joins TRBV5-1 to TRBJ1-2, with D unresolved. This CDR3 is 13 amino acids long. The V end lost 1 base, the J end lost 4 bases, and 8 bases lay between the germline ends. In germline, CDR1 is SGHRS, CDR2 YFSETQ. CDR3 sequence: CASSLTDSYGYTF. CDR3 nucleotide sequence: TGCGCCAGCAGCTTGACTGATTCCTATGGCTACACCTTC.

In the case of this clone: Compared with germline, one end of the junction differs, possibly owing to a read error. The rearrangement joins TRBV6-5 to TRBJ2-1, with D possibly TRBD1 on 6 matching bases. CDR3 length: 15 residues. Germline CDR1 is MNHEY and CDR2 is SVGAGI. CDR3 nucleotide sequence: TGTGCCAGCAGTAACTCCCGGGACACCAACAATGAGCAGTTCTTC. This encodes CASSNSRDTNNEQFF.

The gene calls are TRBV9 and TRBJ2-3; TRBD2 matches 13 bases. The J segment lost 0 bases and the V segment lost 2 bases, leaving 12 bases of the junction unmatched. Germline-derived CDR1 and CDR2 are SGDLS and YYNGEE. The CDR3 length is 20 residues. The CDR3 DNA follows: TGTGCCAGCAGCGTGGGTTTTAGGACTAGCGGGGGCCTTAGCACAGATACGCAGTATTTT. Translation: CASSVGFRTSGGLSTDTQYF.

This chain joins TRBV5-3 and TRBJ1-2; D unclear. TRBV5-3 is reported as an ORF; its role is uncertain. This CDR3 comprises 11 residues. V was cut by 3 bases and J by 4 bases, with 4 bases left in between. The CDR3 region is CARSSSYGYTF. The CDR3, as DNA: TGTGCCAGAAGCTCGAGCTATGGCTACACCTTC.

The DNA of the CDR3 is TGTGCCAGCAGTTATTCTACGGGGAGGGACAATGAGCAGTTCTTC. Its translation: CASSYSTGRDNEQFF. This chain connects TRBV6-2 or TRBV6-3 to TRBJ2-1; TRBD2 matches at 7 bases. Per germline, CDR1 MNHEY and CDR2 SVGEGT. The CDR3 totals 15 residues. Trimming removed 3 bases from V and 5 bases from J; junction bases left unmatched: 7.

In DNA, the CDR3 is TGTGCCAGCAGCTTGGGTGGCAGGGGTAGGGAGACCCAGTACTTC. The encoded protein is CASSLGGRGRETQYF. This sequence joins TRBV5-4 and TRBJ2-5; D is perhaps TRBD1 (6 bases). The V and J ends lost 0 bases and 5 bases respectively, with 14 bases between them. The CDR3 is 15 amino acids. CDR1 is SGHNT and CDR2 is YYREEE in the germline V gene (reference sequence).

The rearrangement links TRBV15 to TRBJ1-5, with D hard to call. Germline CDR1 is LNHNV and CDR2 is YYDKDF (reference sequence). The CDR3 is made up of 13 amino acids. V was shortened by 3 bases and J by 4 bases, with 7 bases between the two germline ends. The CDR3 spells CATSSTGNQPQHF. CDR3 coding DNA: TGTGCCACCAGCAGCACGGGAAATCAGCCCCAGCATTTT.

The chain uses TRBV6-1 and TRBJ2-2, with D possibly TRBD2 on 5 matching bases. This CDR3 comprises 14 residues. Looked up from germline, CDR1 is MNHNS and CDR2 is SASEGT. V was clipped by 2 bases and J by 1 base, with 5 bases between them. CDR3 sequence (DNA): TGTGCCAGCAGTGAAAGCGGGAACACCGGGGAGCTGTTTTTT. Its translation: CASSESGNTGELFF.

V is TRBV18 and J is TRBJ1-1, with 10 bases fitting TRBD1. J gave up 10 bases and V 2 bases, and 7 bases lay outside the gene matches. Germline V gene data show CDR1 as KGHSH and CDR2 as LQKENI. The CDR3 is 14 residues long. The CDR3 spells CASSPMGQGLSAFF. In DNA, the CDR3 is TGTGCCAGCTCACCAATGGGACAGGGGCTATCAGCTTTCTTT. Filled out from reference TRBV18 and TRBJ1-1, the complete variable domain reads NAGVMQNPRHLVRRRGQEARLRCSPMKGHSHVYWYRQLPEEGLKFMVYLQKENIIDESGMPKERFSAEFPKEGPSILRIQQVVRGDSAAYFCASSPMGQGLSAFFGQGTRLTVV.

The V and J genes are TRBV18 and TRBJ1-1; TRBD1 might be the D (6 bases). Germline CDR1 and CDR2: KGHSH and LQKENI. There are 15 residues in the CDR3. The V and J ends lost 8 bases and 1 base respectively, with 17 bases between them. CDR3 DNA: TGTGCCAGCCGGCGCTCGACAGGATCGAACACTGAAGCTTTCTTT. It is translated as CASRRSTGSNTEAFF.

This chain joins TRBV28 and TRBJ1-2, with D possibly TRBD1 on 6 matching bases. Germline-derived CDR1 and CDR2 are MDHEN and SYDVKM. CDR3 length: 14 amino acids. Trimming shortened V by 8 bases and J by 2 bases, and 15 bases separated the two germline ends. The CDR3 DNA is TGTGCCAGCCGTCGTACAGGGCTAAACTATGGCTACACCTTC. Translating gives CASRRTGLNYGYTF.

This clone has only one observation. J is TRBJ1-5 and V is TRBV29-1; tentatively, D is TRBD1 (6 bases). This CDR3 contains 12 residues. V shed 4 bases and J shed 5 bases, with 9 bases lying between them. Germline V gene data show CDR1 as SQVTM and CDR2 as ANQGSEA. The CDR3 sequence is CSVGEGDQPQHF. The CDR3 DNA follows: TGCAGCGTTGGTGAGGGGGATCAGCCCCAGCATTTT.

CDR3 loop: CASSPTGALTDTQYF. Written as DNA, the CDR3 is TGTGCCAGCAGCCCAACAGGGGCCCTCACAGATACGCAGTATTTT. The V gene is TRBV7-6, the J gene TRBJ2-3; 7 bases line up with TRBD1. Germline-derived CDR1 and CDR2 are SGHVS and FNYEAQ. The V and J ends lost 5 bases and 2 bases, in that order; junction bases with no gene match: 7. This CDR3 is 15 amino acids long. Full variable domain (outside the CDR3, taken from reference TRBV7-6 and TRBJ2-3): GAGVSQSPRYKVTKRGQDVALRCDPISGHVSLYWYRQALGQGPEFLTYFNYEAQQDKSGLPNDRFSAERPEGSISTLTIQRTEQRDSAMYRCASSPTGALTDTQYFGPGTRLTVL.

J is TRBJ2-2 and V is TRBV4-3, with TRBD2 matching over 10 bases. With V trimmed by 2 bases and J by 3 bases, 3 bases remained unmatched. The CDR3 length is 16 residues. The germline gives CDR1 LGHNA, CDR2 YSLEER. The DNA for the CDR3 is TGCGCCAGCAGCCAATATCTAGCGGGGGACACCGGGGAGCTGTTTTTT. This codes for CASSQYLAGDTGELFF.

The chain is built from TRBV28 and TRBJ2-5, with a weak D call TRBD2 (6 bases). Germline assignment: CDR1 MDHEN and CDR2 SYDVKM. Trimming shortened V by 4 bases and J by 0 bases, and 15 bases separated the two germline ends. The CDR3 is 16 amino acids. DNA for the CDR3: TGTGCCAGCAGTTCAGCCGGGCGGGATTACCAAGAGACCCAGTACTTC. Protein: CASSSAGRDYQETQYF.

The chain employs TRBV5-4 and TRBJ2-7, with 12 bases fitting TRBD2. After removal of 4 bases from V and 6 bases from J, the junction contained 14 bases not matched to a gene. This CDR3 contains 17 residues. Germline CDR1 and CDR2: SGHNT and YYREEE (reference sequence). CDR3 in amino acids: CASSPGLAGSSRSEQYF. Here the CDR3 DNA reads TGTGCCAGCAGCCCCGGACTAGCGGGATCCTCCAGAAGCGAGCAGTACTTC.

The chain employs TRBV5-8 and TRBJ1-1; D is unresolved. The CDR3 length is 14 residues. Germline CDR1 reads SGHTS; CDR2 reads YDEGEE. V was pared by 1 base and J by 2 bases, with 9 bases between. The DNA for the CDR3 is TGTGCCAGCAGCTTGTACAGAACCAACACTGAAGCTTTCTTT. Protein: CASSLYRTNTEAFF.

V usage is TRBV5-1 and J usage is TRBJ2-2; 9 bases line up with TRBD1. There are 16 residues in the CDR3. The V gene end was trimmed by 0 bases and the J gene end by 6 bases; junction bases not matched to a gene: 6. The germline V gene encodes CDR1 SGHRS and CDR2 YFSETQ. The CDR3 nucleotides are TGCGCCAGCAGCTTGGATTCGGGACAGGGTTCCGGGGAGCTGTTTTTT. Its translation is CASSLDSGQGSGELFF.

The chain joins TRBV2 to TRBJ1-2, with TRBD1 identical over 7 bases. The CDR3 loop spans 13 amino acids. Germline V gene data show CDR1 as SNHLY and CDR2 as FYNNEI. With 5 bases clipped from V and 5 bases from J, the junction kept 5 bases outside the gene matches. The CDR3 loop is CASSNRGWYGYTF. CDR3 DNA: TGTGCCAGCAGTAACAGGGGTTGGTATGGCTACACCTTC.

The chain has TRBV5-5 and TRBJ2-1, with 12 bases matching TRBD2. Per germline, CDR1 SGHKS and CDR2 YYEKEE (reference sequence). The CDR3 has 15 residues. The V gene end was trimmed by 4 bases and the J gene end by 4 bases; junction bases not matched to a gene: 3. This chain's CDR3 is CASSPTSGGYNEQFF. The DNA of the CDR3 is TGTGCCAGCAGCCCTACTAGCGGGGGGTACAATGAGCAGTTCTTC.

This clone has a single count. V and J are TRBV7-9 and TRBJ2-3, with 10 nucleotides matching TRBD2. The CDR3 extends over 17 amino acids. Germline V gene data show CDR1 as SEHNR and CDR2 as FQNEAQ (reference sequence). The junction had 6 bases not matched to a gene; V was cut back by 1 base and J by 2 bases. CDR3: CASSLGLAGGPTDTQYF. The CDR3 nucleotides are TGTGCCAGCAGCTTAGGTTTAGCGGGGGGCCCCACAGATACGCAGTATTTT.

CDR3: CASSSTGANGYTF. The DNA for the CDR3 is TGTGCCAGCAGTTCTACAGGGGCGAATGGCTACACCTTC. The gene calls are TRBV6-6 and TRBJ1-2, with 7 nucleotides matching TRBD1. This CDR3 has 13 amino acids. CDR1 is MNHNY and CDR2 is SVGAGI in the germline V gene (reference sequence). J gave up 6 bases and V 4 bases, and 5 bases lay outside the gene matches.